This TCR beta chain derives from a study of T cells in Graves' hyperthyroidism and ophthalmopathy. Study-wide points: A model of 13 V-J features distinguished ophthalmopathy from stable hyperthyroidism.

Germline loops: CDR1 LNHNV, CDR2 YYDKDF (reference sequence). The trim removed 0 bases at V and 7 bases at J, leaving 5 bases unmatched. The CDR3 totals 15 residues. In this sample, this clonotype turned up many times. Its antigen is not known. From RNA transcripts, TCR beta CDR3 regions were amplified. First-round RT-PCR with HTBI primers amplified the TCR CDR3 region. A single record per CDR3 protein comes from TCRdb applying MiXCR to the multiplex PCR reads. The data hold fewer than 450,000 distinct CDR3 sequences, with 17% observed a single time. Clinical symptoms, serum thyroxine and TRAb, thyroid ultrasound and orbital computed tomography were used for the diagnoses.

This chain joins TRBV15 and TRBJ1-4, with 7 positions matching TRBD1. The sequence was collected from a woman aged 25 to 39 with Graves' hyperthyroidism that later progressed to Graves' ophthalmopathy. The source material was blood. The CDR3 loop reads CATSRDQGGGEKLFF. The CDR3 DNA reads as TGTGCCACCAGCAGAGATCAGGGGGGAGGTGAAAAACTGTTTTTT.